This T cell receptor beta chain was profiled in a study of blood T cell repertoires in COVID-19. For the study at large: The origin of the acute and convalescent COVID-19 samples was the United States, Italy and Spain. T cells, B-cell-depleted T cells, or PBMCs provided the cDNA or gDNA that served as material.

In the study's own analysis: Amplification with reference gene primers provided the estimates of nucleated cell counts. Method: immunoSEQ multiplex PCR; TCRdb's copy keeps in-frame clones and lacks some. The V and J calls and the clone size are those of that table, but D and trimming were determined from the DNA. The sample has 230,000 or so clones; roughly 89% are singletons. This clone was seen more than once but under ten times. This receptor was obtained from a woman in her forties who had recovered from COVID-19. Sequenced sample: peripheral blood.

The DNA of the CDR3 is TGTGCCAGCAGCCACGCCGACGGCGGGAATCAGCCCCAGCATTTT. It specifies CASSHADGGNQPQHF. This chain uses TRBV4-2 with TRBJ1-5; D unresolved. V shed 3 bases and J shed 4 bases, with 13 bases lying between them. The CDR3 spans 15 residues. Germline V gene data show CDR1 as LGHNA and CDR2 as YNFKEQ.